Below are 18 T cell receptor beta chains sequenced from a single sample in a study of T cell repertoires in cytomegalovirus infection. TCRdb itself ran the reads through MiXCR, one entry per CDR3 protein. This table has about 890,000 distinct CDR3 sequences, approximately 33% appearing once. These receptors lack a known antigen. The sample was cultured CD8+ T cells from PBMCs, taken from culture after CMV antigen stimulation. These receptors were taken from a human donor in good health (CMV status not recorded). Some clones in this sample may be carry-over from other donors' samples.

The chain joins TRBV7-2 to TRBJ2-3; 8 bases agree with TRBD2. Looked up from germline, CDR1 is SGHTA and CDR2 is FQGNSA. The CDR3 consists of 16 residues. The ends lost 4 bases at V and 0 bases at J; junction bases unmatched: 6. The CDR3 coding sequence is TGTACCAGCAGCTATCTAGCGGGCCGAAGCACAGATACGCAGTATTTT. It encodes CTSSYLAGRSTDTQYF. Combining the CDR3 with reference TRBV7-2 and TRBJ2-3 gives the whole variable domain GAGVSQSPSNKVTEKGKDVELRCDPISGHTALYWYRQSLGQGLEFLIYFQGNSAPDKSGLPSDRFSAERTGGSVSTLTIQRTQQEDSAVYLCTSSYLAGRSTDTQYFGPGTRLTVL.

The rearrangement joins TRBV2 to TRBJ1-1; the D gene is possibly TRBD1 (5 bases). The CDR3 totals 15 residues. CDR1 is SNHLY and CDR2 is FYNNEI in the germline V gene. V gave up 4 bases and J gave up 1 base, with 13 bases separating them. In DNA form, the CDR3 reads TGTGCCAGCAGTGGACCGGGACTCCAGAACACTGAAGCTTTCTTT. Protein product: CASSGPGLQNTEAFF.

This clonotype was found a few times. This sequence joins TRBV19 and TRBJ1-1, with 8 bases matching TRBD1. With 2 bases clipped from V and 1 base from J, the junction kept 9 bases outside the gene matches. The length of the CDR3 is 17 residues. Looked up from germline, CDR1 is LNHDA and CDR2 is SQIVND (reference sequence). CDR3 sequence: CASSISPGQGANTEAFF. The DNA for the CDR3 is TGTGCCAGTAGTATATCCCCCGGACAGGGTGCGAACACTGAAGCTTTCTTT.

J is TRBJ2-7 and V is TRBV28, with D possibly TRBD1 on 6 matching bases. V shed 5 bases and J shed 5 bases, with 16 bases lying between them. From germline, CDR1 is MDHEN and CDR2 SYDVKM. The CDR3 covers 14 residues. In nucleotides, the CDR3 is TGTGCCAGCAGTACCCACAGGGATTTGGACGAGCAGTACGTC. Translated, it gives CASSTHRDLDEQYV.

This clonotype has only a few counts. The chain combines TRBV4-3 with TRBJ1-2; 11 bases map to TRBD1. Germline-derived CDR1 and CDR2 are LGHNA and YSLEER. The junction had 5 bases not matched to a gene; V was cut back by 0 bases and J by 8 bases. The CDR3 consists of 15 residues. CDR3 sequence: CASSQDGQGAGGYTF. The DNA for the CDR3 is TGCGCCAGCAGCCAAGACGGACAGGGGGCGGGAGGCTACACCTTC.

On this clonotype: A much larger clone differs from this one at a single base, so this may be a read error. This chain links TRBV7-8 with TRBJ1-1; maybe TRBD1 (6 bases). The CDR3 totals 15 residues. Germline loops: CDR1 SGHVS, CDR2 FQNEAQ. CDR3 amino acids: CANSPLAGAGTEAFF. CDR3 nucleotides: TGTGCCAACAGCCCCTTAGCAGGGGCAGGCACTGAAGCTTTCTTT.

The CDR3 DNA is TGTGCCAGCAGTCGATACTACTCCGGGACAGTGAACACTGAAGCTTTCTTT. Encoded protein: CASSRYYSGTVNTEAFF. The chain has TRBV27 and TRBJ1-1; 7 bases fit TRBD1. Germline-derived CDR1 and CDR2 are MNHEY and SMNVEV (reference sequence). The CDR3 length is 17 residues. The V and J ends lost 5 bases and 0 bases, in that order; junction bases with no gene match: 12.

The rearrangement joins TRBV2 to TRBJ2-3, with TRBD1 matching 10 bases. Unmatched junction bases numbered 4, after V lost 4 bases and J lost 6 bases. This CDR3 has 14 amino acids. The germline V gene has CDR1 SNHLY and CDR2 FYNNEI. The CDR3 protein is CASSGDRGRDTQYF. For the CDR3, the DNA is TGTGCCAGCAGTGGGGACAGGGGACGGGATACGCAGTATTTT.

The CDR3 region is CASSLWGGNIDEQYV. The CDR3 DNA sequence: TGCGCCAGCAGCTTGTGGGGCGGGAATATTGATGAGCAGTACGTC. The chain couples TRBV5-1 to TRBJ2-7; the D gene is possibly TRBD2 (6 bases). The germline CDR1 and CDR2 sequences are SGHRS and YFSETQ. V lost 1 base, J lost 7 bases, and 18 bases lay in between. The CDR3 extends over 15 amino acids.

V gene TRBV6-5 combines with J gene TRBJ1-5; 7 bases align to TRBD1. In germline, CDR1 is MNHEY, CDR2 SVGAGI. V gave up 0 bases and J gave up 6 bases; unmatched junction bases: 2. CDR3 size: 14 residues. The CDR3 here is CASSYSSGGQPQHF. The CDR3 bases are TGTGCCAGCAGTTACTCGTCAGGGGGTCAGCCCCAGCATTTT.

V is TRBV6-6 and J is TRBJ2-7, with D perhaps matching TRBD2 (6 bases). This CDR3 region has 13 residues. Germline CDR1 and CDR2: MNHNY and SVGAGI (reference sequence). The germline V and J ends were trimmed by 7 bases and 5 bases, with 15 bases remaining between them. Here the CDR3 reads CASTHGGPDEQYF. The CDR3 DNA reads TGTGCCAGCACCCACGGGGGTCCGGACGAGCAGTACTTC.

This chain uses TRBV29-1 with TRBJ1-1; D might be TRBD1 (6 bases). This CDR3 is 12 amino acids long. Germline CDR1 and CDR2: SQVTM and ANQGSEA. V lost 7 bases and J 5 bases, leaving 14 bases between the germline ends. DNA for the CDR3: TGCAGCGCCTACAGGGAGAGGACTGAAGCTTTCTTT. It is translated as CSAYRERTEAFF.

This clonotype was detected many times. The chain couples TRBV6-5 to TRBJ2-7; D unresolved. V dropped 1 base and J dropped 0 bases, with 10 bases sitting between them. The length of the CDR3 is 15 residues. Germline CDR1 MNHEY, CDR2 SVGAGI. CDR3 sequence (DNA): TGTGCCAGCAGTTACTGGCATTCGGACTCCTACGAGCAGTACTTC. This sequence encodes CASSYWHSDSYEQYF.

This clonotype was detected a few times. The CDR3 sequence: CASSRPGTSGANVLTF. As DNA, the CDR3 is TGTGCCAGTAGTCGCCCCGGCACCTCTGGGGCCAACGTCCTGACTTTC. The chain links TRBV19 to TRBJ2-6; D not resolved. V lost 5 bases and J 0 bases, leaving 11 bases between the germline ends. The CDR3 spans 16 residues. In germline, CDR1 is LNHDA, CDR2 SQIVND (reference sequence).

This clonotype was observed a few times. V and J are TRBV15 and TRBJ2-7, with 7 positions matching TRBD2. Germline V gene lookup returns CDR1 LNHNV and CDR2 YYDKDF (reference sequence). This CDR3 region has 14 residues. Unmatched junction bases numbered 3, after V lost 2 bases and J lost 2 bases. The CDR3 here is CATSRSSGTYEQYV. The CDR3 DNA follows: TGTGCCACCAGCAGATCTAGCGGAACCTACGAGCAGTACGTC.

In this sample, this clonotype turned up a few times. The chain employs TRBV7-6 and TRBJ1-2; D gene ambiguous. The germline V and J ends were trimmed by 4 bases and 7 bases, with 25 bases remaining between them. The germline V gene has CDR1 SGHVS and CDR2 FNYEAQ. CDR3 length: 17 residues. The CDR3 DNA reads TGTGCCAGCAGCTCGGTAGGACGGGCAGAGGAGGACGGTGGCTACACCTTC. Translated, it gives CASSSVGRAEEDGGYTF.

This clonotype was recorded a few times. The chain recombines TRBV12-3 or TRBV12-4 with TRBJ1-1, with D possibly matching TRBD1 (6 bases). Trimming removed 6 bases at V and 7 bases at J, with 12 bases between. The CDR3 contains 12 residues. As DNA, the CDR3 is TGTGCCAGCAGACCAGGGGATATTGAAGCTTTCTTT. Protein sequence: CASRPGDIEAFF.

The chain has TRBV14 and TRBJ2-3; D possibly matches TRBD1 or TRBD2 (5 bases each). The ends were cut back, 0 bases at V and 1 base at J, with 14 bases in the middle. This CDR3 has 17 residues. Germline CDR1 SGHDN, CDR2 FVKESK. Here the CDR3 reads CASSQDPTGLGTDTQYF. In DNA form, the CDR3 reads TGTGCCAGCAGCCAAGATCCCACGGGGCTCGGCACAGATACGCAGTATTTT.